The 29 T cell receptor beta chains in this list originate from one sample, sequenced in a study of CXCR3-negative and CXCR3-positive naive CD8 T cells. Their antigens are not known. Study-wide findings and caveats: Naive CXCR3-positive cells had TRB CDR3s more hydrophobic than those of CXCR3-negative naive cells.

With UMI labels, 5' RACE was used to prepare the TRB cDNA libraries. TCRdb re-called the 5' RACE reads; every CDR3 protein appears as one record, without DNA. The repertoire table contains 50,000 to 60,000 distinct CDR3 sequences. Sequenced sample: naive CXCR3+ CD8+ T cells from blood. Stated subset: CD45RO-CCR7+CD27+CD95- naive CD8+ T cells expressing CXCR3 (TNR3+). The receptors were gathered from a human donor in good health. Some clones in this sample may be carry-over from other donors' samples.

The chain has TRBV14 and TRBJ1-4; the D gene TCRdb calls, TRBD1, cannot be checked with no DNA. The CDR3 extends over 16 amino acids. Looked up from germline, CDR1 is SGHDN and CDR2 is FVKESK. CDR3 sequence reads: CASSPGTPGRDEKLFF. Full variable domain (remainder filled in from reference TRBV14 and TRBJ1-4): EAGVTQFPSHSVIEKGQTVTLRCDPISGHDNLYWYRRVMGKEIKFLLHFVKESKQDESGMPNNRFLAERTGGTYSTLKVQPAELEDSGVYFCASSPGTPGRDEKLFFGSGTQLSVL.

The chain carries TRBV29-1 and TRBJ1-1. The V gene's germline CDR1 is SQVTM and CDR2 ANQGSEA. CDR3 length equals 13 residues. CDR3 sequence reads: CSVPQGIGSEAFF.

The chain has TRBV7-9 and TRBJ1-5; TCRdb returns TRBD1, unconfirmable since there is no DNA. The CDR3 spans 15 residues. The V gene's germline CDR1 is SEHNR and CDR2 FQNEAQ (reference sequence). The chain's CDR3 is CASSPLDEIYQPQHF.

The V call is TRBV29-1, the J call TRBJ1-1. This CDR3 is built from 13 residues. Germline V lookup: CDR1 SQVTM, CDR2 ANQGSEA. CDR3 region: CSVVTSLEFEAFF.

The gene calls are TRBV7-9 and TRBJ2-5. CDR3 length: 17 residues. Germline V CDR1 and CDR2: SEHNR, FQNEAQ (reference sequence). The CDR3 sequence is CASTTLGPTGDQETQYF. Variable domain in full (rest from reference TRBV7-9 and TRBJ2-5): DTGVSQNPRHKITKRGQNVTFRCDPISEHNRLYWYRQTLGQGPEFLTYFQNEAQLEKSRLLSDRFSAERPKGSFSTLEIQRTEQGDSAMYLCASTTLGPTGDQETQYFGPGTRLLVL.

CDR3 protein: CASSSRQGLWTEAFF. The J gene is TRBJ1-1, the V gene TRBV7-8; TCRdb outputs TRBD1, but without DNA this stays unchecked. This CDR3 has 15 amino acids. The germline CDR1 and CDR2 sequences are SGHVS and FQNEAQ.

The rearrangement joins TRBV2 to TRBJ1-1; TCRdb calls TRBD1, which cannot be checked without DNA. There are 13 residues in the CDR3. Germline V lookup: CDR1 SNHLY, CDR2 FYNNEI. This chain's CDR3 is CASSPGGITEAFF.

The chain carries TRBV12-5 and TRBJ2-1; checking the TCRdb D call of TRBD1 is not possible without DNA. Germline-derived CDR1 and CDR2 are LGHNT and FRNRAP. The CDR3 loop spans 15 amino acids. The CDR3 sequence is CASGLRQGPLNEQFF.

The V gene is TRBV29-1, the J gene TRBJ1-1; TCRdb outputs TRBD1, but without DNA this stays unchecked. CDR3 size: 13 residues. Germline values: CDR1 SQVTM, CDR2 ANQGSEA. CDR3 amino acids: CSVGSFGGTEAFF.

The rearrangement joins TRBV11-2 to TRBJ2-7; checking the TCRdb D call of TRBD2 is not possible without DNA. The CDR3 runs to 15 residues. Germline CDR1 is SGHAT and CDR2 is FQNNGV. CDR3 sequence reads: CASSLGPRVPYEQYF.

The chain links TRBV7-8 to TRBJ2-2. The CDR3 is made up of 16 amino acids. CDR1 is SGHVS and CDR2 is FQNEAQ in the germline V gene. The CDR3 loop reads CASSLRVNPNTGELFF.

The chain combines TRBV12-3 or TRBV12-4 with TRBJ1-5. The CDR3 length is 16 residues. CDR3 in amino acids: CASSLTYGPGNQPQHF.

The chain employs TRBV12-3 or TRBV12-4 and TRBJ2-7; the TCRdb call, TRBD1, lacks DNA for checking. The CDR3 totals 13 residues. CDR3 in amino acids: CASSFPGLGEQYF.

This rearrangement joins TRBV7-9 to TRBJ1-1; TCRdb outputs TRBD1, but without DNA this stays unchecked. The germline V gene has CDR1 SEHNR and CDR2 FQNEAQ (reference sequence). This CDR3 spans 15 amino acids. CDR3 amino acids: CASSLATGGNTEAFF.

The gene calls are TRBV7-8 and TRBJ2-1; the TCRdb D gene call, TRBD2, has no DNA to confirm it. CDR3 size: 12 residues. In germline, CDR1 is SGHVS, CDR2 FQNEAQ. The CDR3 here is CASSFSPNEQFF.

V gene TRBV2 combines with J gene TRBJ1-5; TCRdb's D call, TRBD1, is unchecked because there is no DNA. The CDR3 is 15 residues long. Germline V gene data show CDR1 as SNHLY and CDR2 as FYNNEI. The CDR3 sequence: CASSEAGAFWKPQHF.

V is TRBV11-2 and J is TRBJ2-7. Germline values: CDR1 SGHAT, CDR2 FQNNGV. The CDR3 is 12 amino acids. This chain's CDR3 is CASSPGLYEQYF.

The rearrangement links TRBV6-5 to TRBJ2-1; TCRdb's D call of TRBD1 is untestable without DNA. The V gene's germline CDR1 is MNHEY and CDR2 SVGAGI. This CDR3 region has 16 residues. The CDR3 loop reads CASRPTGTGGRNEQFF.

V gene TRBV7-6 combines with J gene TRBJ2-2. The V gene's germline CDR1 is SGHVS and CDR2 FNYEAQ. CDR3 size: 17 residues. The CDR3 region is CASSPRSTKPNTGELFF.

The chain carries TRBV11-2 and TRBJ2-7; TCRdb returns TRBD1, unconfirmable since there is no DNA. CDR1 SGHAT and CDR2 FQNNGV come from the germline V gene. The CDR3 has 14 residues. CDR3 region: CASSSWTGSYEQYF.

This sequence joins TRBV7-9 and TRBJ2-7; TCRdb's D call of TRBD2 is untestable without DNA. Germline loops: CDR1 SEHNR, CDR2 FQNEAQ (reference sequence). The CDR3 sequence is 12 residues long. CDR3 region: CASSLEAGEQYF.

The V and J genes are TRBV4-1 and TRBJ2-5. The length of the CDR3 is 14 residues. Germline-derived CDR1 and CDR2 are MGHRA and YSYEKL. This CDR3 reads CASSRAGNQETQYF.

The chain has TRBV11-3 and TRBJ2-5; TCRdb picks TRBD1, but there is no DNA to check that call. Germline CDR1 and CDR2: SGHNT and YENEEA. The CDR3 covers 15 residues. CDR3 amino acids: CASSEGERGDGTQYF.

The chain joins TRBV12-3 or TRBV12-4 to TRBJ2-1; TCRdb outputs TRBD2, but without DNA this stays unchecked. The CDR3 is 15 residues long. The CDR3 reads CASNGNGGGYNEQFF.

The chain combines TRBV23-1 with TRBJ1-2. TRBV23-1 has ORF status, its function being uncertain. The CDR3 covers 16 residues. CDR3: CASSQRDFPEGYGYTF.

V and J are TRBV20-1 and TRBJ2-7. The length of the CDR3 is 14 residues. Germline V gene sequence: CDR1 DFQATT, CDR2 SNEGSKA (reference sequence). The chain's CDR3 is CSARDRDSFYEQYF.

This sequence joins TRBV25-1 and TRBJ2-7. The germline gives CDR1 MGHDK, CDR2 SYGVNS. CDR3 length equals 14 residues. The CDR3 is CASSAPLGSYEQYF.

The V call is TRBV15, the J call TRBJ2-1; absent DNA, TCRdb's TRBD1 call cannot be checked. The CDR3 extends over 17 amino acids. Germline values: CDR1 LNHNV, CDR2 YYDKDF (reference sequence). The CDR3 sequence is CATSRDTDLGQNNEQFF.

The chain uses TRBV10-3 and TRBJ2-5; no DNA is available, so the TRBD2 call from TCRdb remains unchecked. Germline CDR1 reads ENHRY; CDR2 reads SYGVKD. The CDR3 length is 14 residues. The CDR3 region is CAIRVGLAQTTQYF.